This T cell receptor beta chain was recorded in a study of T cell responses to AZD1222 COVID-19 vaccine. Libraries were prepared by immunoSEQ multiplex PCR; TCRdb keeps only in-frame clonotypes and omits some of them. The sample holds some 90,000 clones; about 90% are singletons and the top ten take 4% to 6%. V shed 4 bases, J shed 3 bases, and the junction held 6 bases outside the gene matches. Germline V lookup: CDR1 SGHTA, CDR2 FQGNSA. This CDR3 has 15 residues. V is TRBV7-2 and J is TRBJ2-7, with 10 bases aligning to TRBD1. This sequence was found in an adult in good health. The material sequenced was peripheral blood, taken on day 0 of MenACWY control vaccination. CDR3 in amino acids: CASSSPGTGDYEQYF. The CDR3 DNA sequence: TGTGCCAGCAGCTCCCCCGGGACAGGGGACTACGAGCAGTACTTC.